This TCR beta chain was documented in a study of blood T cell repertoires in COVID-19 (TCRdb year 2020). Context from the whole study: The collaborator samples originated in the United States, Italy and Spain and spanned the acute and convalescent phases of COVID-19. The material from the prospective study consisted of cDNA or gDNA derived from T cells, B-cell-depleted T cells, or PBMCs. Subjects who had been exposed to COVID-19, were actively infected with it, or had recovered from it provided the deeply sampled blood TCRbeta repertoires that made up the dataset. Sample metadata almost always included a de-identified subject ID, COVID-19 status, age in years and sex. The samples were drawn from the first 160 participants of the ongoing ImmuneRACE study and from 1,200 or so subjects provided by 6 global collaborators. The repertoires were released in a freely available public database intended as a resource for research on the immune response to SARS-CoV-2. Where available, HLA class I and class II types were obtained from metadata supplied by the sample provider rather than from assay-based typing. Overall study outcomes, separate from this receptor: How much clinical and demographic metadata was included differed by source and by participant, and the metadata was provided uncurated.

A word on this clone: Its antigen has not been determined. No much larger clone is present one base from it, and per-base qualities are unavailable.

TCRbeta CDR3 regions were amplified from genomic DNA by means of the immunoSEQ Assay, a bias-controlled multiplex PCR. On the study's bioinformatics: Within the assay, amplification of reference gene primers was used to estimate how many nucleated cells each sample contained. To quantify the absolute abundance of each unique TCRbeta CDR3 rearrangement, sequence reads were collapsed and filtered. For each sample, productive Simpson clonality was calculated by taking the square root of Simpson's diversity index across productive rearrangements. TCRdb retrieved this table from immuneACCESS and kept in-frame rearrangements only. Not all clones are present; in checked studies, unresolved V genes account for under half, and no reason is known for the remainder. That table gives V, J and clone size, and the DNA gave D and trimming. In this sample the table shows about 430,000 clones, roughly 84% of which occur a single time. The top ten clonotypes cover 1.4% of the sample.

Participants in the prospective study were enrolled through a virtual design, were aged about 18 to 100 years, and lived in some 24 United States geographic areas. To assign participants to cohorts, the prospective study relied on clinical history that participants themselves reported in a screening survey and a study questionnaire. Exposed participants had been in contact with someone with a PCR-confirmed or clinician-diagnosed COVID-19 case within 2 weeks of study entry. Mobile phlebotomists in the prospective study collected whole blood, serum and a nasopharyngeal or oropharyngeal swab from every participant. Over a roughly 2-month period, participants in the prospective study had the option of providing additional blood draws and questionnaires. Before DNA extraction, prospective study blood samples were shipped either frozen or at room temperature. This clonotype was sampled from a woman aged 18-29 years who had been exposed to COVID-19. The specimen was PBMCs or T cells enriched from blood (not recorded which).

CDR3 region: CASSRGGVATNEKLFF. The nucleotides are TGTGCCAGCAGTCGGGGGGGGGTAGCTACTAATGAAAAACTGTTTTTT. In this chain, TRBV27 is recombined with TRBJ1-4; TRBD1 is possibly the D segment (5 matching bases). There are 16 amino acids in the CDR3, from cysteine to phenylalanine inclusive. Only the CDR3 portion is preserved as DNA: 48 bases, with reading frame beginning at the first base. At the junction V is shortened by 5 bases and J by 2 bases, with 15 bases in between. Reading the germline V gene (reference sequence) gives CDR1 MNHEY and CDR2 SMNVEV.